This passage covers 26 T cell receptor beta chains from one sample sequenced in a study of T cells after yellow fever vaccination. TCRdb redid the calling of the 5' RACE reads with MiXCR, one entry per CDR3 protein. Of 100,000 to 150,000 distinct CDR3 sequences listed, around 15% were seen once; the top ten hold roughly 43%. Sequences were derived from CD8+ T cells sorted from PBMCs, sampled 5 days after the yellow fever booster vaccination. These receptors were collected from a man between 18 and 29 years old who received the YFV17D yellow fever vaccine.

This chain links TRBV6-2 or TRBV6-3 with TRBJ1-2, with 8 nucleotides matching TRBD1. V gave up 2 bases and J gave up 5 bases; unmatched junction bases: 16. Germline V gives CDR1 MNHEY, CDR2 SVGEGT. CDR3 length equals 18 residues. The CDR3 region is CASSYTALPGTGLYGYTF. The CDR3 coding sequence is TGTGCCAGCAGTTACACGGCGTTACCTGGGACAGGTTTATATGGCTACACCTTC.

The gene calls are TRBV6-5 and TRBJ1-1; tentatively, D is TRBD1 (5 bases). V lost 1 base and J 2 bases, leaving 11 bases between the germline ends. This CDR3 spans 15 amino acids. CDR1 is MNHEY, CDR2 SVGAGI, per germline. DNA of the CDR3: TGTGCCAGCAGTTACTACGGGACCTCAAACACTGAAGCTTTCTTT. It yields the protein CASSYYGTSNTEAFF.

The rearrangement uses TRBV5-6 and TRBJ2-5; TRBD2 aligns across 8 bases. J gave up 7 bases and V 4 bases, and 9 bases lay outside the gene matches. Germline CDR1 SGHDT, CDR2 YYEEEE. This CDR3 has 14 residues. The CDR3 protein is CASSQRGPGWTQYF. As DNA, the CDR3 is TGTGCCAGCAGCCAGCGGGGGCCGGGGTGGACCCAGTACTTC. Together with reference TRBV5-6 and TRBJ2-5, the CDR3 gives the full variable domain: DAGVTQSPTHLIKTRGQQVTLRCSPKSGHDTVSWYQQALGQGPQFIFQYYEEEERQRGNFPDRFSGHQFPNYSSELNVNALLLGDSALYLCASSQRGPGWTQYFGPGTRLLVL.

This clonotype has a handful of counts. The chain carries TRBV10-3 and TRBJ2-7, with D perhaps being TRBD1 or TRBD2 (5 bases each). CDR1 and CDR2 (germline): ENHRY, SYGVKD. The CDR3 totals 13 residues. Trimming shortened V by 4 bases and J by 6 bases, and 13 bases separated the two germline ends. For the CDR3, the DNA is TGTGCCATCAGTGTCCGGGACGAGGGCGAGCAGTACGTC. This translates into CAISVRDEGEQYV.

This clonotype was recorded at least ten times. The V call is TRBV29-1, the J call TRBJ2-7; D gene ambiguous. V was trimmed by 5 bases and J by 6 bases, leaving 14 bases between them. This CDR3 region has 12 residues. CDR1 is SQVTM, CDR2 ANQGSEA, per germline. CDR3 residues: CSVSPISPEQYF. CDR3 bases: TGCAGCGTTTCTCCAATCTCCCCCGAGCAGTACTTC.

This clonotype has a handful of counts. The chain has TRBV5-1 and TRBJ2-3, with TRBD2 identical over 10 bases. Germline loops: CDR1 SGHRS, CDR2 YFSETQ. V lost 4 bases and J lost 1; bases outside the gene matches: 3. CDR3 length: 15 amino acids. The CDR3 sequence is CASSRGTSGTDTQYF. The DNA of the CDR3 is TGCGCCAGCAGCCGAGGGACTAGCGGCACAGATACGCAGTATTTT.

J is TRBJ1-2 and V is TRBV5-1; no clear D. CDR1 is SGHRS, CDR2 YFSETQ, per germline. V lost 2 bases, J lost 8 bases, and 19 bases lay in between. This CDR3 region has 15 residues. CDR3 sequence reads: CASSFYDTQSIGYTF. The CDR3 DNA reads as TGCGCCAGCAGCTTCTATGACACACAGTCTATCGGCTACACCTTC.

This chain's CDR3 is CAKPPGPREDEQFF. The CDR3 nucleotides read TGTGCCAAACCACCGGGCCCCAGGGAGGATGAGCAGTTCTTC. The chain employs TRBV7-9 and TRBJ2-1; perhaps TRBD2 as D (6 bases). This CDR3 has 14 residues. Germline V lookup: CDR1 SEHNR, CDR2 FQNEAQ (reference sequence). The ends were cut back, 10 bases at V and 8 bases at J, with 21 bases in the middle.

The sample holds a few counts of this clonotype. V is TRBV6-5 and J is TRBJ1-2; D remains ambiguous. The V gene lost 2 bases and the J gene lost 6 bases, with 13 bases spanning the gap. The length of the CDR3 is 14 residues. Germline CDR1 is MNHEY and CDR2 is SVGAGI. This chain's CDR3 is CASSYGGRRDGYTF. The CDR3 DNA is TGTGCCAGCAGTTACGGTGGCAGGCGCGATGGCTACACCTTC.

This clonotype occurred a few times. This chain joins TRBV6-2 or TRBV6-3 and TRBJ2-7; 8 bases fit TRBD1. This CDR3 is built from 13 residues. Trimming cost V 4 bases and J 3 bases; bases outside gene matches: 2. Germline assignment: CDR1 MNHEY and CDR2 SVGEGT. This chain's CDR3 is CASSSRGLYEQYV. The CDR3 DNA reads TGTGCCAGCAGTTCCAGGGGGCTCTACGAGCAGTACGTC.

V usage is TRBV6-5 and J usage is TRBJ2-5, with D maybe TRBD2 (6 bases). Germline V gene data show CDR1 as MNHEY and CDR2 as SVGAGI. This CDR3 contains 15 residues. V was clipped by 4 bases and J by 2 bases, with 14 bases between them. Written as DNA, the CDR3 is TGTGCCAGCAGTTCCTCCGGGGGAATACAAGAGACCCAGTACTTC. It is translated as CASSSSGGIQETQYF.

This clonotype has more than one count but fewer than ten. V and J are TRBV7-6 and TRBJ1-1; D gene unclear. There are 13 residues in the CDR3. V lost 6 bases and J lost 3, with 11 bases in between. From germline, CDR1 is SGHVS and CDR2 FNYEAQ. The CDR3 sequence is CASRFDSYTEAFF. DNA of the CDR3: TGTGCCAGCAGGTTTGACTCCTACACTGAAGCTTTCTTT.

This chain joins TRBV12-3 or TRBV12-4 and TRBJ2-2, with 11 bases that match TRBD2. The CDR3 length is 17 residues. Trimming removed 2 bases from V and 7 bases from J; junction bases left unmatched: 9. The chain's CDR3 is CASSLTLRTSGLGELFF. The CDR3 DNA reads TGTGCCAGCAGTTTAACACTCCGGACTAGCGGGCTCGGGGAGCTGTTTTTT.

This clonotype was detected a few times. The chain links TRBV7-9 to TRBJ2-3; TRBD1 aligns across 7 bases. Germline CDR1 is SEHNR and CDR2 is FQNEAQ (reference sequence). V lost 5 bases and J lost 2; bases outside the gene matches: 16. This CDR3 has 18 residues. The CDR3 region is CASSAAQGLGALTDTQYF. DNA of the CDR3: TGTGCCAGCAGCGCTGCACAGGGGCTGGGGGCCCTCACAGATACGCAGTATTTT.

The CDR3 protein is CASRSAGSDEQFF. The CDR3 DNA is TGTGCCAGCAGATCTGCAGGTTCCGATGAGCAGTTCTTC. The V gene is TRBV6-2 or TRBV6-3, the J gene TRBJ2-1; D gene unclear. The germline gives CDR1 MNHEY, CDR2 SVGEGT. The germline V and J ends were trimmed by 6 bases and 8 bases, with 14 bases remaining between them. The CDR3 consists of 13 residues.

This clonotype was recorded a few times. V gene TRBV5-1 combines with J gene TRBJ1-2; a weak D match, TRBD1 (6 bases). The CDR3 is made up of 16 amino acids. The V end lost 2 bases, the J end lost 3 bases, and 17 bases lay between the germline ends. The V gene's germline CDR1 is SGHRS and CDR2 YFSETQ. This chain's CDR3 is CASSFMVDSPHYGYTF. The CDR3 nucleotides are TGCGCCAGCAGCTTTATGGTGGACAGCCCCCACTATGGCTACACCTTC.

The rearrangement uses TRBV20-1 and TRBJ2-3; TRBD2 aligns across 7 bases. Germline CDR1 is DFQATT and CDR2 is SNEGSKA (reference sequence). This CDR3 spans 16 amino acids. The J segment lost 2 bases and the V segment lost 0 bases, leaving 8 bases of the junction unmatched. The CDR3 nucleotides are TGCAGTGCTAGAGATCTTCCACGGGGGGACACAGATACGCAGTATTTT. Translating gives CSARDLPRGDTDTQYF.

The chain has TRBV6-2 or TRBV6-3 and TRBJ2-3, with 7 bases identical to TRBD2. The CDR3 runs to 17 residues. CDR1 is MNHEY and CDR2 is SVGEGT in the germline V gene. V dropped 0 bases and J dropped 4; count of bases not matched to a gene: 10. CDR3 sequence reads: CASSYSPREEMADTQYF. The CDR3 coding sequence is TGTGCCAGCAGTTACTCGCCACGGGAGGAGATGGCAGATACGCAGTATTTT.

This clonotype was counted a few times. The CDR3 nucleotides read TGTGCCAGCTGCAGGGTATCGAGGCCCCAGCATTTT. Translation gives CASCRVSRPQHF. V is TRBV12-3 or TRBV12-4 and J is TRBJ1-5, with D tentatively TRBD1 (5 bases). V was pared by 8 bases and J by 9 bases, with 14 bases between. This CDR3 region has 12 residues.

The CDR3 nucleotides read TGCGCCAGCAGCCAAGGGGACAGGAGGAACACTGAAGCTTTCTTT. This encodes CASSQGDRRNTEAFF. The V gene is TRBV4-1, the J gene TRBJ1-1; 8 bases agree with TRBD1. Germline values: CDR1 MGHRA, CDR2 YSYEKL. This CDR3 has 15 amino acids. V shed 1 base, J shed 1 base, and the junction held 2 bases outside the gene matches.

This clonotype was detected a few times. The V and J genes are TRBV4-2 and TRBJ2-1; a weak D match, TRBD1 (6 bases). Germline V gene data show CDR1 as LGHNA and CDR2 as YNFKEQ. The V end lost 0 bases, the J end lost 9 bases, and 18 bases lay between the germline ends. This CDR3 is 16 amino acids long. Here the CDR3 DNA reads TGTGCCAGCAGCCAAGATAGGCTTCAAGGGGGTAGTGAGCAGTTCTTC. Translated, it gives CASSQDRLQGGSEQFF.

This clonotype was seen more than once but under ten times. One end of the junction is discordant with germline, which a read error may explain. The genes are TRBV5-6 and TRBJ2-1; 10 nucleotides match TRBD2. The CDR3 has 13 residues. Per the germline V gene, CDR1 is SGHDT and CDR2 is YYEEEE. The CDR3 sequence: CRPPSGSYNEQFF. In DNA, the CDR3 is TGCCGGCCCCCTAGCGGGAGCTACAATGAGCAGTTCTTC.

The CDR3 here is CSGRGWDSEETQYF. In DNA form, the CDR3 reads TGCAGCGGTCGTGGGTGGGACAGTGAAGAGACCCAGTACTTC. The gene calls are TRBV29-1 and TRBJ2-5; 7 bases fit TRBD1. The CDR3 contains 14 residues. Per the germline V gene, CDR1 is SQVTM and CDR2 is ANQGSEA. With V trimmed by 7 bases and J by 3 bases, 11 bases remained unmatched. The full variable domain, with the rest looked up from reference TRBV29-1 and TRBJ2-5, is SAVISQKPSRDICQRGTSLTIQCQVDSQVTMMFWYRQQPGQSLTLIATANQGSEATYESGFVIDKFPISRPNLTFSTLTVSNMSPEDSSIYLCSGRGWDSEETQYFGPGTRLLVL.

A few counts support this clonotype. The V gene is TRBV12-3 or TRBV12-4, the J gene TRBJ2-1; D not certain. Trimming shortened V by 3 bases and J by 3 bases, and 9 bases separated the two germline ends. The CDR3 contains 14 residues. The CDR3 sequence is CASSFVRSYNEQFF. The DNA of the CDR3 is TGTGCCAGCAGTTTCGTACGTAGCTACAATGAGCAGTTCTTC.

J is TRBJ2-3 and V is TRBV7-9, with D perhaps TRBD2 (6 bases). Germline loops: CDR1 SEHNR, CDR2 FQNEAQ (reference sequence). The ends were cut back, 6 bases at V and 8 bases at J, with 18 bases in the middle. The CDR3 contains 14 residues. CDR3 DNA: TGTGCCAGCAGAGGGACTGCCACCCGGGGTACGCAGTATTTT. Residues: CASRGTATRGTQYF.

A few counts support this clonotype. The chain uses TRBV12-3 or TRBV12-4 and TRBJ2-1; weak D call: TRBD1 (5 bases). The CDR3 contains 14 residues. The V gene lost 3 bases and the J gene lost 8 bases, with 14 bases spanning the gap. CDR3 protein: CASSLPGNGDEQFF. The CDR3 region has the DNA TGTGCCAGCAGTTTGCCAGGGAACGGCGATGAGCAGTTCTTC.